This T cell receptor (beta chain) is drawn from a study of T cell responses to AZD1222 COVID-19 vaccine. As regards this clone: Its antigen remains unidentified.

Regarding the study as a whole: Among AZD1222 vaccinees, only 6 or 7 were seropositive at baseline. An increase in Spike-specific TCR breadth and depth was observed after two AZD1222 doses. Most donors were white British and more were female, and clonal diversity was possibly underestimated.

Germline V lookup: CDR1 SGHAT, CDR2 FQNNGV. The CDR3 sequence is 15 residues long. Trimming took off 4 bases at V and 4 bases at J, with 17 bases between the two ends. Sequenced by immunoSEQ multiplex PCR; TCRdb stores in-frame clones only, minus some. The sample contains 120,000 or so clones, around 93% of which appear only once. This receptor was obtained from an adult in good health. The rearrangement links TRBV11-2 to TRBJ2-7; D might be TRBD2 (7 bases). Sequencing was performed on peripheral blood, taken on day 0 of AZD1222 vaccination. The CDR3 protein is CASSYSGGRQYEQYF. Here the CDR3 DNA reads TGTGCCAGCAGCTACTCCGGGGGGCGGCAATACGAGCAGTACTTC.